This T cell receptor beta chain originates from a study of blood T cell repertoires in COVID-19. Profiled with immunoSEQ multiplex PCR; TCRdb holds only in-frame clones, not every one. Of roughly 190,000 clones listed, almost 85% are singletons. The specimen was peripheral blood. This sequence was found in a woman aged 70-85 years with active or convalescent COVID-19.

CDR3 amino acids: CASSRAGSSYNEQFF. The CDR3 bases are TGTGCCAGCAGCCGGGCTGGGAGCTCCTACAATGAGCAGTTCTTC. This chain links TRBV3-1 (or the pseudogene TRBV3-2) with TRBJ2-1, with D tentatively TRBD2 (5 bases). Germline V CDR1 and CDR2: LGHDT, YNNKEL (reference sequence). This CDR3 has 15 amino acids. The V and J ends lost 4 bases and 0 bases respectively, with 10 bases between them.